These 12 T cell receptor beta chains originate from one sample sequenced in a study of identical twins. One entry per CDR3 protein results from TCRdb running MiXCR on the 5' RACE reads. The sample includes some 270,000 distinct CDR3 sequences, about 8.9% of them seen just once. This sample was also put to use in a study of yellow fever vaccine responses in identical twins.

Sequences were obtained from CD8+ T cells sorted from blood. These receptors all stem from a woman younger than 30 in good health.

In this sample, this clonotype turned up a few times. The chain has TRBV13 and TRBJ1-4, with D possibly TRBD1 on 5 matching bases. The CDR3 totals 17 residues. Trimming cost V 1 base and J 8 bases, with 20 bases left between them. The germline V gene encodes CDR1 PRHDT and CDR2 FYEKMQ (reference sequence). The CDR3 DNA reads TGTGCCAGCAGCTTAGAGGGGTTATGGGGGATAAACGAAAAACTGTTTTTT. This translates into CASSLEGLWGINEKLFF.

This clonotype was counted ten times or more. The V call is TRBV6-2 or TRBV6-3, the J call TRBJ2-7; 12 bases match TRBD2. V dropped 6 bases and J dropped 6; count of bases not matched to a gene: 9. This CDR3 is 15 amino acids long. Looked up from germline, CDR1 is MNHEY and CDR2 is SVGEGT. The CDR3 coding sequence is TGTGCCAGCAGCCTAGCGGGAGGGCGAGGAAGCGAGCAGTACTTC. Protein: CASSLAGGRGSEQYF.

This clonotype was recorded many times. The genes are TRBV5-1 and TRBJ2-7, with 7 nucleotides matching TRBD1. V was clipped by 4 bases and J by 3 bases; unmatched bases: 7. This CDR3 region has 14 residues. Germline V CDR1 and CDR2: SGHRS, YFSETQ. CDR3 bases: TGCGCCAGCAGCGATACAGGGGTCGGCTACGAGCAGTACTTC. Amino acid sequence: CASSDTGVGYEQYF.

This clonotype was counted only a few times. The chain has TRBV6-6 and TRBJ2-7, with D perhaps matching TRBD2 (5 bases). Germline lookup yields CDR1 MNHNY and CDR2 SVGAGI (reference sequence). V lost 4 bases and J lost 6, with 10 bases in between. CDR3 size: 12 residues. CDR3 region: CASSWTQGEQYF. The CDR3 DNA sequence: TGTGCCAGCAGTTGGACTCAAGGCGAGCAGTACTTC.

The gene calls are TRBV5-4 and TRBJ2-5; the D gene could be TRBD1 or TRBD2 (5 bases each). The CDR3 has 14 amino acids. Trimming removed 4 bases at V and 5 bases at J, with 15 bases between. Germline CDR1 and CDR2: SGHNT and YYREEE (reference sequence). CDR3 nucleotides: TGTGCCAGCAGCGGGGACGGGGAGTGGGAGACCCAGTACTTC. This sequence encodes CASSGDGEWETQYF.

The sample holds a few counts of this clonotype. Here the CDR3 reads CASSVLAYNEQFF. CDR3 DNA sequence: TGTGCCAGCAGCGTACTGGCCTACAATGAGCAGTTCTTC. V usage is TRBV9 and J usage is TRBJ2-1; D is ambiguous. Trimming took 1 base from V and 2 from J, leaving 4 bases between them. The CDR3 is 13 amino acids. Germline V gene lookup returns CDR1 SGDLS and CDR2 YYNGEE.

The rearrangement uses TRBV11-1 and TRBJ2-1; 9 nucleotides agree with TRBD1. This CDR3 has 18 amino acids. Germline assignment: CDR1 SGHAT and CDR2 FQDESV (reference sequence). Trimming at V came to 0 bases and at J to 2 bases, leaving 8 bases not matched to a gene. The CDR3 DNA reads as TGTGCCAGCAGCTTAGCCGAACACAGGGGGCATCCCTACAATGAGCAGTTCTTC. It encodes CASSLAEHRGHPYNEQFF. Full variable domain (rest looked up from reference TRBV11-1 and TRBJ2-1): EAEVAQSPRYKITEKSQAVAFWCDPISGHATLYWYRQILGQGPELLVQFQDESVVDDSQLPKDRFSAERLKGVDSTLKIQPAELGDSAMYLCASSLAEHRGHPYNEQFFGPGTRLTVL.

In this sample, this clonotype turned up a few times. J is TRBJ2-1 and V is TRBV4-3; tentative D call: TRBD2 (6 bases). The ends were cut back, 1 base at V and 5 bases at J, with 15 bases in the middle. This CDR3 spans 16 amino acids. The germline CDR1 and CDR2 sequences are LGHNA and YSLEER. The CDR3: CASSQGGRGPNNEQFF. In nucleotides, the CDR3 is TGCGCCAGCAGCCAAGGTGGGCGGGGCCCAAACAATGAGCAGTTCTTC.

This clonotype was observed a handful of times. The rearrangement joins TRBV6-5 to TRBJ2-5; tentative D call: TRBD2 (6 bases). CDR1 and CDR2 from the germline V gene are MNHEY and SVGAGI. The CDR3 runs to 12 residues. The V end lost 10 bases, the J end lost 4 bases, and 13 bases lay between the germline ends. CDR3 DNA: TGTGCCACCGGAGGGCTGTCAGAGACCCAGTACTTC. Its translation: CATGGLSETQYF.

This clonotype was counted once. J is TRBJ2-7 and V is TRBV15; 7 bases line up with TRBD1. CDR1 and CDR2 from the germline V gene are LNHNV and YYDKDF (reference sequence). V trimming: 6 bases; J trimming: 0 bases; junction bases outside the gene matches: 8. The CDR3 length is 15 residues. In DNA form, the CDR3 reads TGTGCCACCAGTCCCGGGACAGCCCACTCCTACGAGCAGTACTTC. It is translated as CATSPGTAHSYEQYF.

The J gene is TRBJ2-7, the V gene TRBV12-5; 10 positions agree with TRBD1. The germline CDR1 and CDR2 sequences are LGHNT and FRNRAP. The CDR3 spans 15 residues. V shed 5 bases, J shed 5 bases, and the junction held 9 bases outside the gene matches. The CDR3 loop is CASGPPGQGLDEQYF. CDR3 in DNA: TGTGCTAGTGGTCCCCCGGGACAGGGGTTGGACGAGCAGTACTTC.

The chain combines TRBV6-2 or TRBV6-3 with TRBJ2-7; 8 nucleotides match TRBD1. The length of the CDR3 is 12 residues. V lost 6 bases, J lost 4 bases, and 2 bases stayed unmatched. Germline loops: CDR1 MNHEY, CDR2 SVGEGT. CDR3 sequence reads: CASRDRVYEQYF. Written as DNA, the CDR3 is TGTGCCAGCAGGGACAGGGTTTACGAGCAGTACTTC.